This T cell receptor (beta chain) came from a study of blood T cells in healthy people across ages. Findings and limits, study-wide: Roughly linearly, TCR beta diversity per million T cells fell as age increased.

For the second PCR, which ran for about 7 to 11 cycles, a sample-barcoded 5' primer and a J-beta primer mix were used. TCRdb re-called the 5' RACE reads through MiXCR, storing one row per CDR3 protein. This table holds 1.5 million to 2 million distinct CDR3 sequences, less than 50% found once. Comments on this clonotype: The antigen is not known.

After removal of 0 bases from V and 6 bases from J, the junction contained 9 bases not matched to a gene. Germline values: CDR1 SGHDT, CDR2 YYEEEE. This CDR3 is built from 17 residues. V gene TRBV5-6 combines with J gene TRBJ2-2; 9 bases match TRBD2. The source is a woman in her thirties or forties in good health. Material for sequencing was blood. The CDR3 here is CASSLDLAGWSAGELFF. CDR3 coding DNA: TGTGCCAGCAGCTTGGATCTAGCGGGGTGGTCCGCCGGGGAGCTGTTTTTT.